This paragraph covers one TCR beta chain sequence. Its antigen is unknown. The V gene's germline CDR1 is LNHDA and CDR2 SQIVND (reference sequence). V lost 5 bases, J lost 7 bases, and 6 bases lay in between. This CDR3 comprises 11 residues. This specimen belongs to a study of OX40 agonist ivuxolimab in advanced cancers. Across the study: Ivuxolimab, an agonist antibody against OX40 (CD134), was given to patients.

Only in-frame clones appear in the TCRdb table, and some are missing; sequencing was by immunoSEQ multiplex PCR. In the table there are about 60,000 clones, 89% of which are singletons. Study-wide points: Among the nonresponders, some also had low normalized T-cell clonal expansion.

The chain is built from TRBV19 and TRBJ2-1, with a weak D call TRBD1 (5 bases). Sample: CD4+ or CD8+ T cells sorted from blood, taken in a trial of the OX40 agonist ivuxolimab. The TCR comes from an adult with an advanced solid tumor such as melanoma, head and neck, liver or kidney cancer. The CDR3 sequence is CASSSGNEQFF. DNA of the CDR3: TGTGCCAGTAGTTCAGGGAATGAGCAGTTCTTC.